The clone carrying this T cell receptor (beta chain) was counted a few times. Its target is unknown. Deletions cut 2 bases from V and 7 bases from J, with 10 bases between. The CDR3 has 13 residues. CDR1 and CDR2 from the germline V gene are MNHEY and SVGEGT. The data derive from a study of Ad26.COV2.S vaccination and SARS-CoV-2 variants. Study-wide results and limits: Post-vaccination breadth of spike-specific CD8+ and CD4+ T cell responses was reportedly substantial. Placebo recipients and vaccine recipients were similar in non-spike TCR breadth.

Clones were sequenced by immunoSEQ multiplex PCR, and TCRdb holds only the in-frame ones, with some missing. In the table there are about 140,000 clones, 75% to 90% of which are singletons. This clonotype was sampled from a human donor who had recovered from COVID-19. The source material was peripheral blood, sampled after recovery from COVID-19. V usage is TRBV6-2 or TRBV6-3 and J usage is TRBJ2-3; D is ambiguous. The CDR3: CASSYTDVNTQYF. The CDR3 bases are TGTGCCAGCAGTTACACGGACGTAAATACGCAGTATTTT.